A single sample is the source of the 29 T cell receptor beta chains below, sequenced in a study of T cells expressing NK-cell markers. Following a re-call of the 5' RACE reads, TCRdb has one entry per CDR3 protein and lacks DNA. Here the sample table reports over 150,000 distinct CDR3 sequences. Specimen: blood T cells: a sorted CD56 or NKG2C T cell subset, CD4+ or CD8+ T cells, or bulk PBMC T cells (not recorded which). These receptors originate from a man aged 18-70 years in good health.

The genes are TRBV5-4 and TRBJ1-1; the D gene TCRdb calls, TRBD1, cannot be checked with no DNA. Per germline, CDR1 SGHNT and CDR2 YYREEE (reference sequence). This CDR3 has 15 amino acids. The CDR3 is CASSLAPGGLTEAFF.

This chain uses TRBV4-2 with TRBJ2-7; no DNA is available, so the TRBD2 call from TCRdb remains unchecked. The CDR3 contains 15 residues. Looked up from germline, CDR1 is LGHNA and CDR2 is YNFKEQ. The CDR3 is CASSQWGGGAKEQYF.

The chain is built from TRBV12-3 or TRBV12-4 and TRBJ2-1; the TRBD2 assignment by TCRdb is unverifiable without DNA. The CDR3 consists of 17 residues. CDR3 sequence reads: CASRPLARTDAYNEQFF.

The rearrangement links TRBV6-1 to TRBJ2-7. The germline V gene has CDR1 MNHNS and CDR2 SASEGT. This CDR3 region has 15 residues. The chain's CDR3 is CASSEAVEYTYEQYF.

The chain joins TRBV12-3 or TRBV12-4 to TRBJ2-7; the D gene TCRdb calls, TRBD1, cannot be checked with no DNA. This CDR3 has 12 residues. CDR3 amino acids: CASSLGGAEQYF.

The chain has TRBV15 and TRBJ1-1; TCRdb's D call of TRBD1 is untestable without DNA. The CDR3 covers 14 residues. Germline assignment: CDR1 LNHNV and CDR2 YYDKDF (reference sequence). This CDR3 reads CATSRGQETTEAFF.

The rearrangement uses TRBV3-1 and TRBJ2-7; TCRdb selects TRBD1, and the lack of DNA leaves this call unchecked. Per germline, CDR1 LGHDT and CDR2 YNNKEL (reference sequence). This CDR3 comprises 13 residues. This CDR3 reads CASSQWTGDEQYF.

The chain couples TRBV18 to TRBJ1-2. This CDR3 comprises 16 residues. Germline lookup yields CDR1 KGHSH and CDR2 LQKENI. This CDR3 reads CASSPPGNLIYYGYTF.

The V gene is TRBV7-6, the J gene TRBJ2-5; the D call of TRBD1 rests on TCRdb alone, since no DNA is present to check it. CDR3 length: 15 amino acids. Germline V CDR1 and CDR2: SGHVS, FNYEAQ. The CDR3 here is CASSSPDVAQETQYF.

This chain joins TRBV6-5 and TRBJ1-5. The CDR3 runs 14 residues. From germline, CDR1 is MNHEY and CDR2 SVGAGI. The CDR3 spells CASSSSQYSSPQHF.

This rearrangement joins TRBV12-3 or TRBV12-4 to TRBJ1-5. The CDR3 consists of 13 residues. CDR3 in amino acids: CASSLISNQPQHF.

V gene TRBV12-3 or TRBV12-4 combines with J gene TRBJ1-1; TCRdb's D call of TRBD1 is untestable without DNA. This CDR3 spans 15 amino acids. The chain's CDR3 is CASSLIQGGDTEAFF.

This chain uses TRBV5-4 with TRBJ1-1. The CDR3 loop spans 14 amino acids. Germline CDR1 and CDR2: SGHNT and YYREEE (reference sequence). The CDR3 region is CASSWGSQRTEAFF. The variable domain in full, with the rest retrieved from reference TRBV5-4 and TRBJ1-1, is ETGVTQSPTHLIKTRGQQVTLRCSSQSGHNTVSWYQQALGQGPQFIFQYYREEENGRGNFPPRFSGLQFPNYSSELNVNALELDDSALYLCASSWGSQRTEAFFGQGTRLTVV.

The gene calls are TRBV11-1 and TRBJ1-1; TCRdb's D call, TRBD1, is unchecked because there is no DNA. The CDR3 is made up of 14 amino acids. Germline V lookup: CDR1 SGHAT, CDR2 FQDESV (reference sequence). CDR3: CASRPPGLNTEAFF.

The chain is built from TRBV13 and TRBJ1-6. Germline V gene sequence: CDR1 PRHDT, CDR2 FYEKMQ (reference sequence). The CDR3 is 14 residues long. This CDR3 is CASSFRGVNSPLHF.

The chain combines TRBV27 with TRBJ2-1; TCRdb picks TRBD1, but there is no DNA to check that call. Germline loops: CDR1 MNHEY, CDR2 SMNVEV (reference sequence). This CDR3 contains 17 residues. The CDR3 here is CASSLRGGEVGAVEQFF.

The chain links TRBV19 to TRBJ1-5. Per the germline V gene, CDR1 is LNHDA and CDR2 is SQIVND (reference sequence). The CDR3 covers 14 residues. The CDR3: CASSIGRSNQPQHF.

The rearrangement links TRBV7-9 to TRBJ2-7. CDR3 length: 16 amino acids. Per the germline V gene, CDR1 is SEHNR and CDR2 is FQNEAQ (reference sequence). The CDR3 loop reads CASSQPFGDSSYEQYF.

The V gene is TRBV7-8, the J gene TRBJ1-1; TCRdb calls TRBD1, which cannot be checked without DNA. Germline V gene sequence: CDR1 SGHVS, CDR2 FQNEAQ. CDR3 length: 15 amino acids. The CDR3 region is CASSIRGTANTEAFF.

V and J are TRBV12-3 or TRBV12-4 and TRBJ1-5; TCRdb returns TRBD1, unconfirmable since there is no DNA. The CDR3 is 14 amino acids. The CDR3 loop reads CASSIQGAGQPQHF.

The chain uses TRBV9 and TRBJ2-3; TCRdb gives TRBD2 as the D gene, but with no DNA this cannot be confirmed. Germline loops: CDR1 SGDLS, CDR2 YYNGEE. The CDR3 extends over 16 amino acids. CDR3 protein: CASSTSPADITDTQYF.

The CDR3 sequence is CASATAVSYEQYF. J is TRBJ2-7 and V is TRBV5-6. There are 13 residues in the CDR3. Looked up from germline, CDR1 is SGHDT and CDR2 is YYEEEE.

The chain employs TRBV9 and TRBJ2-3; TCRdb returns TRBD2, unconfirmable since there is no DNA. This CDR3 contains 15 residues. Germline CDR1 SGDLS, CDR2 YYNGEE. The CDR3 region is CASSVGAGGADTQYF.

The chain recombines TRBV4-1 with TRBJ2-5. This CDR3 is 14 amino acids long. The germline V gene has CDR1 MGHRA and CDR2 YSYEKL. The CDR3: CASSQVSQKETQYF.

This chain uses TRBV6-1 with TRBJ2-2; TCRdb calls TRBD1, which cannot be checked without DNA. Germline assignment: CDR1 MNHNS and CDR2 SASEGT. CDR3 size: 15 residues. CDR3: CASSPWGARGGELFF.

The rearrangement joins TRBV20-1 to TRBJ1-3; the D gene TCRdb calls, TRBD1, cannot be checked with no DNA. Germline V gene lookup returns CDR1 DFQATT and CDR2 SNEGSKA (reference sequence). CDR3 size: 15 residues. The CDR3 sequence: CSARDRGLSGNTIYF.

The rearrangement uses TRBV5-1 and TRBJ2-3; TCRdb calls TRBD1, which cannot be checked without DNA. Germline V gene data show CDR1 as SGHRS and CDR2 as YFSETQ. The length of the CDR3 is 17 residues. The CDR3 sequence is CASSWPGDRGADNTQYF.

Considering frequency, this clonotype is large. The genes are TRBV12-5 and TRBJ2-7; absent DNA, TCRdb's TRBD2 call cannot be checked. Germline-derived CDR1 and CDR2 are LGHNT and FRNRAP. The CDR3 consists of 13 residues. The CDR3 sequence is CASGAGAFYEQYF.

This chain joins TRBV28 and TRBJ2-3; without DNA, the TCRdb call of TRBD2 cannot be checked. The CDR3 is 14 residues long. Germline assignment: CDR1 MDHEN and CDR2 SYDVKM. This CDR3 is CASRWTSGTDTQYF.